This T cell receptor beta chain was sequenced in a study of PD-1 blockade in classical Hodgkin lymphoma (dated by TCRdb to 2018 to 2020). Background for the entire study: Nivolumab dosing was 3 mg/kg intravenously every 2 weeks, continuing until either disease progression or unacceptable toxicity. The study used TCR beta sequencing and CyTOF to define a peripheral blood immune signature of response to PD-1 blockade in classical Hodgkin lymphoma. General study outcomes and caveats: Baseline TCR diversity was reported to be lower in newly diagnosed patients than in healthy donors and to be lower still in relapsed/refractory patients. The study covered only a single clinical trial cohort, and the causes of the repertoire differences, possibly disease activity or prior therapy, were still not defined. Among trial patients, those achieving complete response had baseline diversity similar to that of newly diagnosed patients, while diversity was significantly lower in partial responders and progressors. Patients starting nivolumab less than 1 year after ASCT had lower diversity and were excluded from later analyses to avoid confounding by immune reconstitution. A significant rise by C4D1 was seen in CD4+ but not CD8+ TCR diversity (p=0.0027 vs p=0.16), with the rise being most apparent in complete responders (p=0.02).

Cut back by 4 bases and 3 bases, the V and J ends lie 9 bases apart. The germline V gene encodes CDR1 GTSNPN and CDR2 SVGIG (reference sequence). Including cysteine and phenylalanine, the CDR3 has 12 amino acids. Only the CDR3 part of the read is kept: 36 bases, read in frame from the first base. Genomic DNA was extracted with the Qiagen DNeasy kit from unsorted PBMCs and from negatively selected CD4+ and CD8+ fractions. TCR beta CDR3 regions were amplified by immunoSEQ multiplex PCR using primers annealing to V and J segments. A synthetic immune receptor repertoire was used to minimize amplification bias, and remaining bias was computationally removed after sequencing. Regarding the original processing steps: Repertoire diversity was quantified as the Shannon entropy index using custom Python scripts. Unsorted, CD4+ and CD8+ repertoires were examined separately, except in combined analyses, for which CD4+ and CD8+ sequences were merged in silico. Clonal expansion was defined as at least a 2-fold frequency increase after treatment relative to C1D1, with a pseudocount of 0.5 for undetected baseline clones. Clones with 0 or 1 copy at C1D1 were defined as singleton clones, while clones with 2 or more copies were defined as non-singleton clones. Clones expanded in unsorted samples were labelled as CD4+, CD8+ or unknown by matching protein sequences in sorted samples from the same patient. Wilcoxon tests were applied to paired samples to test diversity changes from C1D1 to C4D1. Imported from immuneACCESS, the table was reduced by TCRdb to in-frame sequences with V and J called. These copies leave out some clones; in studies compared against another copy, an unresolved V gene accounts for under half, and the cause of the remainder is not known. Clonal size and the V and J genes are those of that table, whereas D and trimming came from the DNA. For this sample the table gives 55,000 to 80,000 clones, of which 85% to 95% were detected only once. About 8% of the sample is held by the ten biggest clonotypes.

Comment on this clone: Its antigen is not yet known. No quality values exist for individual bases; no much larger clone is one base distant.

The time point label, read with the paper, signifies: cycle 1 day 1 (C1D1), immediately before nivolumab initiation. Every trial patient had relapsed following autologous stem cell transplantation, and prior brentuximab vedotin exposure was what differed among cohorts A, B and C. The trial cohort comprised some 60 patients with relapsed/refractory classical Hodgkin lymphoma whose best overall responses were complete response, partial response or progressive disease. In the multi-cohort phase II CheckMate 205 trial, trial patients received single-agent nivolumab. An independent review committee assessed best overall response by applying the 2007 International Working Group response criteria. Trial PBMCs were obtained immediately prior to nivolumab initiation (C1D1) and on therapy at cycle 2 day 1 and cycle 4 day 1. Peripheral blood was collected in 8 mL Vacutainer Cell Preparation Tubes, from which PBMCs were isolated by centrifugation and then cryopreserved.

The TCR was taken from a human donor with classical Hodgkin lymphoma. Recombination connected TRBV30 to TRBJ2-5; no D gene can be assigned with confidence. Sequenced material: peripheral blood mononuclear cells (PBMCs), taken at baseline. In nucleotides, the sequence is TGTGCCTGGAACCGACCCGAAGAGACCCAGTACTTC. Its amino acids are CAWNRPEETQYF. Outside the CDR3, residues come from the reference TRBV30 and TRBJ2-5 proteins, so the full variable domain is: SQTIHQWPATLVQPVGSPLSLECTVEGTSNPNLYWYRQAAGRGLQLLFYSVGIGQISSEVPQNLSASRPQDRQFILSSKKLLLSDSGFYLCAWNRPEETQYFGPGTRLLVL.